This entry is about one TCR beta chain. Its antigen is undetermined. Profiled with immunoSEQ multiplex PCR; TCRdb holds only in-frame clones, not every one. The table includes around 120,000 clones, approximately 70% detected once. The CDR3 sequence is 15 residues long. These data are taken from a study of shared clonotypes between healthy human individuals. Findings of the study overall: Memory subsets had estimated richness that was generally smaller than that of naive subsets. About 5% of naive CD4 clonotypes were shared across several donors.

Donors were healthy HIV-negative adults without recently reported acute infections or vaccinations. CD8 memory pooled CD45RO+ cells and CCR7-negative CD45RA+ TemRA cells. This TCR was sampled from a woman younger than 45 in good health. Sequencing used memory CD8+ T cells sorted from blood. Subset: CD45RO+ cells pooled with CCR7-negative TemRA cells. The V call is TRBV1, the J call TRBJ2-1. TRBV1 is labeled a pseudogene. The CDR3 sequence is CTSSRRNSSYNEQFF. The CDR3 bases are TGCACCAGCAGCCGTCGGAATAGCTCCTACAATGAGCAGTTCTTC.